Following are 5 T cell receptor beta chains from one sample sequenced in a study of Ad26.COV2.S vaccination and SARS-CoV-2 variants. Measured with immunoSEQ multiplex PCR; TCRdb has only the in-frame clones, and not every one. The table includes hundreds of thousands of clones, about 88% detected once. Treatment noted: 19 received Ad26.COV2.S at low or high dose, single or two shots; 5 received placebo; per-sample allocation not given. Day 63 after the first injection of vaccine or placebo was the sampling time. The sample was peripheral blood, taken in a trial of Ad26.COV2.S vaccine versus placebo. The receptors derive from a person aged 18-60 years who received the Ad26.COV2.S COVID-19 vaccine or a placebo.

The DNA of the CDR3 is TGTGCCAGCTCACCACGTTGGGAGTTAGGTTCTAGGACACCCCTCCACTTT. It is translated as CASSPRWELGSRTPLHF. V gene TRBV18 combines with J gene TRBJ1-6; no definite D call. V lost 1 base to trimming and J lost 11 bases, with 21 bases between them. The germline V gene has CDR1 KGHSH and CDR2 LQKENI. The CDR3 length is 17 residues.

The rearrangement links TRBV19 to TRBJ2-2; D remains ambiguous. Germline-derived CDR1 and CDR2 are LNHDA and SQIVND (reference sequence). This CDR3 contains 13 residues. V lost 6 bases to trimming and J lost 6 bases, with 11 bases between them. CDR3 bases: TGTGCCAGTAGAGGGTGGGGTGCCGGGGAGCTGTTTTTT. This encodes CASRGWGAGELFF. The full variable domain, in which reference TRBV19 and TRBJ2-2 provide the parts outside the CDR3, is DGGITQSPKYLFRKEGQNVTLSCEQNLNHDAMYWYRQDPGQGLRLIYYSQIVNDFQKGDIAEGYSVSREKKESFPLTVTSAQKNPTAFYLCASRGWGAGELFFGEGSRLTVL.

This chain connects TRBV28 to TRBJ2-7; TRBD2 is a possible D gene (5 bases). The germline gives CDR1 MDHEN, CDR2 SYDVKM. The CDR3 contains 16 residues. The ends were cut back, 3 bases at V and 3 bases at J, with 18 bases in the middle. The CDR3 nucleotides read TGTGCCAGCAGTTTCCCTGAGGGCGGGCCTAACTACGAGCAGTACTTC. It is translated as CASSFPEGGPNYEQYF.

This sequence joins TRBV18 and TRBJ2-1, with D perhaps TRBD1 (6 bases). This CDR3 is built from 18 residues. Germline values: CDR1 KGHSH, CDR2 LQKENI. The germline V and J ends were trimmed by 4 bases and 9 bases, with 28 bases remaining between them. DNA of the CDR3: TGTGCCAGCTCACGAAAGGAGACAGGCCCATCAGCAGTCAGTGAGCAGTTCTTC. It translates to CASSRKETGPSAVSEQFF.

The table lists this clone with a few counts. V gene TRBV7-9 combines with J gene TRBJ1-6; weak D call: TRBD1 (6 bases). The CDR3 covers 17 residues. Per germline, CDR1 SEHNR and CDR2 FQNEAQ (reference sequence). V was pared by 5 bases and J by 0 bases, with 14 bases between. The DNA of the CDR3 is TGTGCCAGCAGCCAAGGGACATTGGGCTCCTATAATTCACCCCTCCACTTT. It codes for CASSQGTLGSYNSPLHF.